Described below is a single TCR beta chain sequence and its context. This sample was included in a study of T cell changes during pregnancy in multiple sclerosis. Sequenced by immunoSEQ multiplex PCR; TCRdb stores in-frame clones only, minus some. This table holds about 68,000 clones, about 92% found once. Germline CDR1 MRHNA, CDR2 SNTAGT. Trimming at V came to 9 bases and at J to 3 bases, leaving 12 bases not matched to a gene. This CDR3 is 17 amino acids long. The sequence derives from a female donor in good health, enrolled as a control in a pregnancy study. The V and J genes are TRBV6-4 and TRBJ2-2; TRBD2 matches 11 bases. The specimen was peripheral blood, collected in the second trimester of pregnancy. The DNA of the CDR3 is TGTGCCAGTTCGCCCTCACTAGCGGGAGACCACACCGGGGAGCTGTTTTTT. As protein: CASSPSLAGDHTGELFF.